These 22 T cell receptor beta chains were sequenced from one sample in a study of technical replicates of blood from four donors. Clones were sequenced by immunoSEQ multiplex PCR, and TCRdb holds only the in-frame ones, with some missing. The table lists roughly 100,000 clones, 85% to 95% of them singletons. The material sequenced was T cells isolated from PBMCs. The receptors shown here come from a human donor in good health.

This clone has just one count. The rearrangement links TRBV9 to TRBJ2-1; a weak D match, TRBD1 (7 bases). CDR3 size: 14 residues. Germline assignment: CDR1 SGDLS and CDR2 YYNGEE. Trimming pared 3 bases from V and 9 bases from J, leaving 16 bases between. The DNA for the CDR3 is TGTGCCAGCAGCGCGCCAGGGGGGCGGATTGAGCAGTTCTTC. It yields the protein CASSAPGGRIEQFF. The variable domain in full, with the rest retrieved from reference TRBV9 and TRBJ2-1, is DSGVTQTPKHLITATGQRVTLRCSPRSGDLSVYWYQQSLDQGLQFLIQYYNGEERAKGNILERFSAQQFPDLHSELNLSSLELGDSALYFCASSAPGGRIEQFFGPGTRLTVL.

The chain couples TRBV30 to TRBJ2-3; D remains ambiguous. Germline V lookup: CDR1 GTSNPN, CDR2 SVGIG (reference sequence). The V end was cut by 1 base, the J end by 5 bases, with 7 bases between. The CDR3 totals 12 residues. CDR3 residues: CAWSDSLDTQYF. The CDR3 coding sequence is TGTGCCTGGAGTGACTCCTTAGATACGCAGTATTTT.

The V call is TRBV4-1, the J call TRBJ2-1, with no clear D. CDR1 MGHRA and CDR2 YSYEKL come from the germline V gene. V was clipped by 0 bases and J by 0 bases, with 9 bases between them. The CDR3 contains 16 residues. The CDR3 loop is CASSQDDNLSYNEQFF. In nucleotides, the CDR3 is TGCGCCAGCAGCCAAGATGACAACCTCTCCTACAATGAGCAGTTCTTC.

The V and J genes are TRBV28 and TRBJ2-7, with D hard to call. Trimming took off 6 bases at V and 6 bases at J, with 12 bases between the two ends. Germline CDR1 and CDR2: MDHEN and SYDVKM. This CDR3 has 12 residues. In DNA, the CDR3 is TGTGCCAGCAGCCCCTCTATATTCGAGCAGTACTTC. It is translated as CASSPSIFEQYF.

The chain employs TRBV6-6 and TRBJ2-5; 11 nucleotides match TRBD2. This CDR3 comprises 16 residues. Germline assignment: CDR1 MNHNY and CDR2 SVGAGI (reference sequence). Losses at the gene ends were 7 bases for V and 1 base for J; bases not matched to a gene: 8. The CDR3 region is CASNKLAGATQETQYF. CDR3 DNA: TGTGCCAGCAACAAACTAGCGGGAGCCACCCAAGAGACCCAGTACTTC.

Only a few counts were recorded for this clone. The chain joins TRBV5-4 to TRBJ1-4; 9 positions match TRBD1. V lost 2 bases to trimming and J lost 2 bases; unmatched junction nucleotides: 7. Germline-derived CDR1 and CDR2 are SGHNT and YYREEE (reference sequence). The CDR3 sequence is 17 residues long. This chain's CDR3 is CASSFWTGEGTNEKLFF. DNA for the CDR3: TGTGCCAGCAGCTTTTGGACAGGGGAAGGGACTAATGAAAAACTGTTTTTT. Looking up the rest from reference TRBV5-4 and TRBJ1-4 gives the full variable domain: ETGVTQSPTHLIKTRGQQVTLRCSSQSGHNTVSWYQQALGQGPQFIFQYYREEENGRGNFPPRFSGLQFPNYSSELNVNALELDDSALYLCASSFWTGEGTNEKLFFGSGTQLSVL.

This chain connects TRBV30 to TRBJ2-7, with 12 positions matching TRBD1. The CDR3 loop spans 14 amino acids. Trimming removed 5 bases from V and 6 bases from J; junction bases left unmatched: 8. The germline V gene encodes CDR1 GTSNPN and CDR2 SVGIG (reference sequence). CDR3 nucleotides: TGTGCCTGGGCCCCCGGGACAGGGGGCCCCGAGCAGTACTTC. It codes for CAWAPGTGGPEQYF.

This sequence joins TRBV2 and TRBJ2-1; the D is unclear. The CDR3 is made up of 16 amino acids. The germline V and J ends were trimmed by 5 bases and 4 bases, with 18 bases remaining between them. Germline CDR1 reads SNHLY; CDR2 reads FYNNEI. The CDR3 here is CASSTIGGTLYNEQFF. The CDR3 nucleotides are TGTGCCAGCAGTACAATCGGCGGAACCTTATACAATGAGCAGTTCTTC.

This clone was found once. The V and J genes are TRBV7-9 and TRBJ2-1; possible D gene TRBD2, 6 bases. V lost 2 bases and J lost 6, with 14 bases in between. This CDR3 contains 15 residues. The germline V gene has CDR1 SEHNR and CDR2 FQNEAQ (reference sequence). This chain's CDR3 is CASSLRERGVNEQFF. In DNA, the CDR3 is TGTGCCAGCAGCTTACGGGAGAGAGGAGTCAATGAGCAGTTCTTC.

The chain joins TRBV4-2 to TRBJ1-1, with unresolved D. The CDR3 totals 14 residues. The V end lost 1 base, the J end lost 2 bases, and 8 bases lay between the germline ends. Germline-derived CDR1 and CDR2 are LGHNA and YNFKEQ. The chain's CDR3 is CASSQAMANTEAFF. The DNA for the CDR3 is TGTGCCAGCAGCCAAGCCATGGCAAACACTGAAGCTTTCTTT.

The CDR3 DNA is TGTGCCAGCAGCGGCACAGGGCTCTATGGCTACACCTTC. Translation gives CASSGTGLYGYTF. V is TRBV9 and J is TRBJ1-2, with a possible D match to TRBD1 (6 bases). The CDR3 is 13 residues long. Between the trimmed V and J ends, which lost 3 bases and 4 bases, there was a span of 10 bases. The germline V gene has CDR1 SGDLS and CDR2 YYNGEE.

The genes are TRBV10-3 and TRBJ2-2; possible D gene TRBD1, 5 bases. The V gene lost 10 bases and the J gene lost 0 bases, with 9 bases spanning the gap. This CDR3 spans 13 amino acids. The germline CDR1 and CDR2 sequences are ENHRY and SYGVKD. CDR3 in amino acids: CATDTSNTGELFF. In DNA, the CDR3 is TGTGCCACGGACACTTCGAACACCGGGGAGCTGTTTTTT.

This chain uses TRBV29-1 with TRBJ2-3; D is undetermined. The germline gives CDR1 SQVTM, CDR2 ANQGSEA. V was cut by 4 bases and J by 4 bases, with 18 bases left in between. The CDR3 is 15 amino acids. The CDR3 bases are TGCAGCGTTGTCTTTGCGGTAGAGTCCCCAGATACGCAGTATTTT. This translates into CSVVFAVESPDTQYF.

For the CDR3, the DNA is TGTGCCACCAGCAGAGATCTAGCGGGGGGCGGCGGGGAGCTGTTTTTT. Its protein is CATSRDLAGGGGELFF. The V and J genes are TRBV15 and TRBJ2-2; TRBD2 agrees at 11 bases. The CDR3 extends over 16 amino acids. CDR1 is LNHNV and CDR2 is YYDKDF in the germline V gene (reference sequence). V shed 0 bases, J shed 7 bases, and the junction held 4 bases outside the gene matches.

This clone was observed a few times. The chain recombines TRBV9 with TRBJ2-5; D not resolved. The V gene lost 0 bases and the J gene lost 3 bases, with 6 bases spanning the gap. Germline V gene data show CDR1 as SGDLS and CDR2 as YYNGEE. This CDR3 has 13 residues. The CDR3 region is CASSVGPEETQYF. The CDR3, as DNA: TGTGCCAGCAGCGTAGGCCCAGAAGAGACCCAGTACTTC.

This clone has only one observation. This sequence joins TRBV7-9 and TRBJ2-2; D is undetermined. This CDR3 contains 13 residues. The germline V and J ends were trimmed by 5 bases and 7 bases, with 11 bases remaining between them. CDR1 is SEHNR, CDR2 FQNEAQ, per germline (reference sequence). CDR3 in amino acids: CASSLSPIGELFF. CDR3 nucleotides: TGTGCCAGCAGCCTCAGTCCCATCGGGGAGCTGTTTTTT.

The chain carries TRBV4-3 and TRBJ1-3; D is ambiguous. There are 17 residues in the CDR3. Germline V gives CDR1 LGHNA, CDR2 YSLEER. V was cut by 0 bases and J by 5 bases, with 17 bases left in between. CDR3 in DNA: TGCGCCAGCAGCCAAGAGTCCTTCCCTGCGGGGAGAAACACCATATATTTT. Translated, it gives CASSQESFPAGRNTIYF.

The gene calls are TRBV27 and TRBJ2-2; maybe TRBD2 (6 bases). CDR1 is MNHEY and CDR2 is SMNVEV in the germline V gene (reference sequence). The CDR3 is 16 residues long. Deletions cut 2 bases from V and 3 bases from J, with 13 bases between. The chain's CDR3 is CASSLGPGDYTGELFF. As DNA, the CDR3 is TGTGCCAGCAGTTTAGGACCGGGAGACTACACCGGGGAGCTGTTTTTT.

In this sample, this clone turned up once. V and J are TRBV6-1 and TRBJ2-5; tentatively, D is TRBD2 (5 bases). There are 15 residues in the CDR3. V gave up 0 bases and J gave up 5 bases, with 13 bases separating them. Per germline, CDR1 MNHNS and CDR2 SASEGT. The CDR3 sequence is CASSEASGFGETQYF. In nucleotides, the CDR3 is TGTGCCAGCAGTGAAGCCTCGGGGTTCGGGGAGACCCAGTACTTC.

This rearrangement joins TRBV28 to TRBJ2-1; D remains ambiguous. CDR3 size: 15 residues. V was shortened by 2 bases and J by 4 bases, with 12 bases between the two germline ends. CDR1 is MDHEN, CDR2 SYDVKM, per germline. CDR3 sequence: CASSLPFIQYNEQFF. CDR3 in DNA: TGTGCCAGCAGTTTACCCTTTATACAATACAATGAGCAGTTCTTC.

DNA for the CDR3: TGTGCCAGCAGCCCGATGACAGACCTCTATGGCTACACCTTC. This gives the protein CASSPMTDLYGYTF. The chain uses TRBV9 and TRBJ1-2; possible D gene TRBD1, 5 bases. The length of the CDR3 is 14 residues. The ends were cut back, 4 bases at V and 4 bases at J, with 14 bases in the middle. The germline CDR1 and CDR2 sequences are SGDLS and YYNGEE. Looking up the rest from reference TRBV9 and TRBJ1-2 gives the full variable domain: DSGVTQTPKHLITATGQRVTLRCSPRSGDLSVYWYQQSLDQGLQFLIQYYNGEERAKGNILERFSAQQFPDLHSELNLSSLELGDSALYFCASSPMTDLYGYTFGSGTRLTVV.

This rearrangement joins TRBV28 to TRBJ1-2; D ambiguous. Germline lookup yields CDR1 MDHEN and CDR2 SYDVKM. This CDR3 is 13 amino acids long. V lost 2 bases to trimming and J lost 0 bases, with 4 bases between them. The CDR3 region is CASSLPTNYGYTF. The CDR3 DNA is TGTGCCAGCAGTTTACCCACTAACTATGGCTACACCTTC.